This T cell receptor (beta chain) comes out of a study of T cell repertoires in cytomegalovirus infection. Study details: Public TCR beta signatures were indicative of both CMV infection and a matching HLA type. General observations from the study: There were HLA-C-restricted CMV-specific TCR beta clonotypes dominating the ex vivo response. Of the TCR beta families, the public ones yielded a cumulative frequency that identified carriers of CMV plus the relevant HLA.

This clonotype was counted a few times. The antigen is undetermined. MiXCR, run by TCRdb on the reads, gives a single entry per CDR3 protein. The sample holds about 100,000 distinct CDR3 sequences; more than 20% are singletons and the top ten take about two fifths. The CDR3 length is 17 residues. Germline lookup yields CDR1 SNHLY and CDR2 FYNNEI. V gave up 4 bases and J gave up 1 base, with 19 bases separating them. The TCR was taken from a human donor in good health (CMV status not recorded). Some clones in this sample may be carry-over from other donors' samples. Sequencing input: CD8+ T cells from PBMCs. The chain joins TRBV2 to TRBJ2-5; D may correspond to TRBD1 or TRBD2 (6 bases each). CDR3 in DNA: TGTGCCAGCAGTGGTCCGGAGGGGGAGAGCATCCAAGAGACCCAGTACTTC. It yields the protein CASSGPEGESIQETQYF.